A selection of T cell receptor beta chains follows, all from one sample in a study of regulatory T cells in long-lasting Graves disease. From the multiplex PCR reads, TCRdb called clonotypes with MiXCR, one entry per CDR3 protein. The top ten clones hold around 27% of a sample with 300,000 to 400,000 distinct CDR3 sequences, roughly 17% of them seen once. The sample was also linked to a second study, of T cells in Graves' hyperthyroidism and ophthalmopathy.

This material consisted of peripheral blood mononuclear cells (PBMCs), taken at new diagnosis, from a patient treated with antithyroid drugs. Receptor source: a man between 40 and 49 years old with Graves disease. CDR3s include the opening cysteine and the closing phenylalanine or tryptophan. Each record gives: CDR3 protein, CDR3 DNA, J gene, clone size, D gene, V gene. The D gene is left open where the match is weak. The size entry is marked missing in some rows and otherwise reads once, few, many or a size class.

CDR3aa: CSASAGLNTEAFF
CDR3nt: TGCAGTGCTAGTGCAGGACTTAACACTGAAGCTTTCTTT
j_gene: TRBJ1-1
abundance: -
d_gene: -
v_gene: TRBV20-1

CDR3aa: CASSFDGNTEAFF
CDR3nt: TGCGCCAGCAGCTTTGACGGGAACACTGAAGCTTTCTTT
j_gene: TRBJ1-1
abundance: many
d_gene: -
v_gene: TRBV5-1

CDR3aa: CSVHQVHNEQFF
CDR3nt: TGCAGCGTCCACCAAGTGCACAATGAGCAGTTCTTC
j_gene: TRBJ2-1
abundance: many
d_gene: -
v_gene: TRBV29-1

CDR3aa: CASSVSESEQYF
CDR3nt: TGCGCCAGCAGTGTTTCGGAGTCCGAGCAGTACTTC
j_gene: TRBJ2-7
abundance: many
d_gene: -
v_gene: TRBV5-1

CDR3aa: CASSEQGPNSPLHF
CDR3nt: TGTGCCAGCAGTGAACAGGGGCCTAATTCACCCCTCCACTTT
j_gene: TRBJ1-6
abundance: -
d_gene: -
v_gene: TRBV2

CDR3aa: CASSYFPGVKEGYTF
CDR3nt: TGTGCCAGCAGTTATTTTCCCGGGGTCAAGGAGGGCTACACCTTC
j_gene: TRBJ1-2
abundance: -
d_gene: -
v_gene: TRBV12-3/TRBV12-4

CDR3aa: CASSSAGGPRETQYF
CDR3nt: TGTGCCAGCAGCTCGGCGGGGGGCCCTCGAGAGACCCAGTACTTC
j_gene: TRBJ2-5
abundance: many
d_gene: TRBD2
v_gene: TRBV5-4

CDR3aa: CASSNGQVDAFF
CDR3nt: TGTGCCAGCTCAAACGGACAGGTTGATGCTTTCTTT
j_gene: TRBJ1-1
abundance: many
d_gene: TRBD1
v_gene: TRBV18

CDR3aa: CASSSSGRAPDTQYF
CDR3nt: TGTGCCAGCAGCTCGAGCGGGAGGGCCCCAGATACGCAGTATTTT
j_gene: TRBJ2-3
abundance: -
d_gene: TRBD2
v_gene: TRBV11-1

CDR3aa: CSAPSGWVWYF
CDR3nt: TGCAGTGCTCCCAGCGGGTGGGTTTGGTACTTC
j_gene: TRBJ2-5
abundance: few
d_gene: -
v_gene: TRBV20-1

CDR3aa: CATSRDSGVYSTDTQYF
CDR3nt: TGTGCCACCAGCAGAGATTCAGGGGTCTATAGCACAGATACGCAGTATTTT
j_gene: TRBJ2-3
abundance: once
d_gene: -
v_gene: TRBV15

CDR3aa: CAISGGFTDTQYF
CDR3nt: TGTGCCATCAGTGGAGGATTCACAGATACGCAGTATTTT
j_gene: TRBJ2-3
abundance: many
d_gene: -
v_gene: TRBV10-3

CDR3aa: CASSSVGARKLFF
CDR3nt: TGTGCCAGCAGCTCGGTCGGGGCGAGAAAACTGTTTTTT
j_gene: TRBJ1-4
abundance: few
d_gene: -
v_gene: TRBV7-2

CDR3aa: CASRYRTPGTGGDNEQFF
CDR3nt: TGTGCCAGCAGATACCGAACACCCGGGACAGGGGGAGACAATGAGCAGTTCTTC
j_gene: TRBJ2-1
abundance: many
d_gene: TRBD1
v_gene: TRBV6-2/TRBV6-3

CDR3aa: CASSLDWTVNEQFF
CDR3nt: TGTGCCAGCAGCTTAGATTGGACAGTCAATGAGCAGTTCTTC
j_gene: TRBJ2-1
abundance: -
d_gene: -
v_gene: TRBV7-2

CDR3aa: CASSEGRMGRTSYGYTF
CDR3nt: TGTGCCAGCAGTGAAGGCAGGATGGGCAGGACTTCCTATGGCTACACCTTC
j_gene: TRBJ1-2
abundance: many
d_gene: -
v_gene: TRBV2

CDR3aa: CASARAGELFF
CDR3nt: TGTGCCAGCGCTAGGGCCGGGGAGCTGTTTTTT
j_gene: TRBJ2-2
abundance: many
d_gene: -
v_gene: TRBV27

CDR3aa: CASGSYVYEQYF
CDR3nt: TGTGCCAGCGGCAGTTACGTCTACGAGCAGTACTTC
j_gene: TRBJ2-7
abundance: many
d_gene: -
v_gene: TRBV7-2

CDR3aa: CASSHYRTLGNSPLHF
CDR3nt: TGTGCCAGCAGCCACTACCGGACATTAGGCAATTCACCCCTCCACTTT
j_gene: TRBJ1-6
abundance: many
d_gene: -
v_gene: TRBV3-1

CDR3aa: CSARDPTSGGGSSYNEQFF
CDR3nt: TGCAGTGCTAGAGATCCGACTAGCGGGGGGGGGAGCTCCTACAATGAGCAGTTCTTC
j_gene: TRBJ2-1
abundance: many
d_gene: TRBD2
v_gene: TRBV20-1

CDR3aa: CASSPLLGGGKETQYF
CDR3nt: TGTGCCAGCAGCCCACTTTTAGGGGGAGGAAAAGAGACCCAGTACTTC
j_gene: TRBJ2-5
abundance: -
d_gene: -
v_gene: TRBV12-3/TRBV12-4

CDR3aa: CASSPLRLVDEQFF
CDR3nt: TGTGCCAGCAGCCCTCTCCGACTGGTAGATGAGCAGTTCTTC
j_gene: TRBJ2-1
abundance: once
d_gene: -
v_gene: TRBV11-3

CDR3aa: CASSLAAPYNSPLHF
CDR3nt: TGTGCCAGCAGTTTAGCAGCCCCTTATAATTCACCCCTCCACTTT
j_gene: TRBJ1-6
abundance: -
d_gene: -
v_gene: TRBV12-3/TRBV12-4

CDR3aa: CASSLVSSGGNYGYTF
CDR3nt: TGCGCCAGCAGCTTGGTGTCTTCTGGGGGAAACTATGGCTACACCTTC
j_gene: TRBJ1-2
abundance: many
d_gene: -
v_gene: TRBV5-1

CDR3aa: CASSWDSSYNSPLHF
CDR3nt: TGTGCCAGCAGCTGGGACAGCTCCTATAATTCACCCCTCCACTTT
j_gene: TRBJ1-6
abundance: few
d_gene: TRBD1
v_gene: TRBV9

CDR3aa: CASRDRGAEAFF
CDR3nt: TGTGCCAGTAGGGACCGGGGGGCTGAAGCTTTCTTT
j_gene: TRBJ1-1
abundance: many
d_gene: -
v_gene: TRBV19

CDR3aa: CASKYSGTQETQYF
CDR3nt: TGTGCCAGCAAATATAGCGGGACCCAAGAGACCCAGTACTTC
j_gene: TRBJ2-5
abundance: -
d_gene: TRBD2
v_gene: TRBV2

CDR3aa: CASSGGIYGYTF
CDR3nt: TGTGCCAGCAGCGGCGGAATCTATGGCTACACCTTC
j_gene: TRBJ1-2
abundance: many
d_gene: -
v_gene: TRBV9

CDR3aa: CASDRNYGYTF
CDR3nt: TGTGCCAGCGACAGAAACTATGGCTACACCTTC
j_gene: TRBJ1-2
abundance: many
d_gene: -
v_gene: TRBV2

CDR3aa: CATTGPNTGELFF
CDR3nt: TGTGCCACCACGGGTCCGAACACCGGGGAGCTGTTTTTT
j_gene: TRBJ2-2
abundance: many
d_gene: -
v_gene: TRBV24-1

CDR3aa: CSASIRGLTDTQYF
CDR3nt: TGCAGTGCTAGTATCCGGGGTTTAACAGATACGCAGTATTTT
j_gene: TRBJ2-3
abundance: few
d_gene: -
v_gene: TRBV20-1

CDR3aa: CASRAGLNQPQHF
CDR3nt: TGTGCCAGCAGGGCAGGACTCAATCAGCCCCAGCATTTT
j_gene: TRBJ1-5
abundance: many
d_gene: -
v_gene: TRBV6-1

CDR3aa: CSAPDRVKAEAFF
CDR3nt: TGCAGTGCCCCTGACAGGGTTAAGGCTGAAGCTTTCTTT
j_gene: TRBJ1-1
abundance: once
d_gene: TRBD1
v_gene: TRBV20-1

CDR3aa: CASSEIGRVGSGGYTF
CDR3nt: TGTGCCAGCAGTGAAATCGGCAGGGTTGGTTCGGGTGGCTACACCTTC
j_gene: TRBJ1-2
abundance: -
d_gene: -
v_gene: TRBV6-1

CDR3aa: CASAVHGTGTEETQYF
CDR3nt: TGTGCCAGCGCCGTCCACGGGACAGGGACGGAAGAGACCCAGTACTTC
j_gene: TRBJ2-5
abundance: many
d_gene: TRBD1
v_gene: TRBV9

CDR3aa: CSARAPLAGGAYEQYF
CDR3nt: TGCAGTGCTAGAGCCCCTTTAGCGGGGGGCGCCTACGAGCAGTACTTC
j_gene: TRBJ2-7
abundance: few
d_gene: TRBD2
v_gene: TRBV20-1

CDR3aa: CSARDITILSYEQYF
CDR3nt: TGCAGTGCTAGAGATATTACTATTCTATCCTACGAGCAGTACTTC
j_gene: TRBJ2-7
abundance: many
d_gene: -
v_gene: TRBV20-1

CDR3aa: CASSLAGDRKAFF
CDR3nt: TGTGCCAGCAGCTTAGCAGGGGACCGTAAAGCTTTCTTT
j_gene: TRBJ1-1
abundance: many
d_gene: -
v_gene: TRBV11-1

CDR3aa: CASSEARDRQETQYF
CDR3nt: TGTGCCAGCAGTGAAGCCAGAGACAGACAAGAGACCCAGTACTTC
j_gene: TRBJ2-5
abundance: -
d_gene: -
v_gene: TRBV6-1

CDR3aa: CASSQNRALSYEQYF
CDR3nt: TGTGCCAGCAGCCAGAACCGGGCCCTCTCCTACGAGCAGTACTTC
j_gene: TRBJ2-7
abundance: many
d_gene: -
v_gene: TRBV3-1

CDR3aa: CASSWKPQEIYGYTF
CDR3nt: TGTGCCAGCAGCTGGAAACCACAGGAGATCTATGGCTACACCTTC
j_gene: TRBJ1-2
abundance: -
d_gene: -
v_gene: TRBV7-3

CDR3aa: CASSLRYGGTDTQYF
CDR3nt: TGTGCCAGCAGCTTACGGTACGGGGGCACAGATACGCAGTATTTT
j_gene: TRBJ2-3
abundance: many
d_gene: -
v_gene: TRBV11-2

CDR3aa: CASNSNSGRPSFYNEQFF
CDR3nt: TGTGCCAGCAATTCCAATAGCGGGAGGCCCTCCTTCTACAATGAGCAGTTCTTC
j_gene: TRBJ2-1
abundance: -
d_gene: TRBD2
v_gene: TRBV28

CDR3aa: CASSPTPAQGYTF
CDR3nt: TGTGCCAGCAGTCCAACACCCGCGCAAGGCTACACCTTC
j_gene: TRBJ1-2
abundance: many
d_gene: -
v_gene: TRBV2